One and the same sample provided the 25 T cell receptor beta chains below, sequenced in a study of read filtering for tumor transcriptome and immune sequencing. This library used about 400 ng RNA and molecular barcoded adaptors spanning alpha/delta and beta/gamma chains. MiXCR was run by TCRdb on the reads, yielding one entry per CDR3 protein. The repertoire holds tens of thousands of distinct CDR3 sequences, with 20% to 25% as singletons. The material sequenced was a population of CD138-negative cells sorted from bone marrow. Source of these receptors: a donor at least 40 years old with multiple myeloma.

This clonotype was observed many times. The chain uses TRBV28 and TRBJ1-1; TRBD1 aligns across 10 bases. V trimming: 2 bases; J trimming: 7 bases; junction bases outside the gene matches: 7. The CDR3 is made up of 15 amino acids. Per the germline V gene, CDR1 is MDHEN and CDR2 is SYDVKM. For the CDR3, the DNA is TGTGCCAGCAGTTTACCGGGACAGGGGTCCGGTGAAGCTTTCTTT. Protein product: CASSLPGQGSGEAFF.

A few counts support this clonotype. The genes are TRBV29-1 and TRBJ2-2, with a weak D call TRBD1 (6 bases). Germline assignment: CDR1 SQVTM and CDR2 ANQGSEA. V was shortened by 1 base and J by 7 bases, with 13 bases between the two germline ends. This CDR3 is built from 14 residues. The CDR3 nucleotides are TGCAGCGTTGAAGCTTCAGGGGCGGTCGGGGAGCTGTTTTTT. Translated, it gives CSVEASGAVGELFF.

In DNA form, the CDR3 reads TGTGCCAGTGAAATAACTGAAGCTTTCTTT. This sequence encodes CASEITEAFF. J is TRBJ1-1 and V is TRBV19; D not resolved. V was clipped by 8 bases and J by 5 bases, with 6 bases between them. This CDR3 spans 10 amino acids. Germline V gene lookup returns CDR1 LNHDA and CDR2 SQIVND (reference sequence).

As for this clonotype: One end of the junction fails to match germline, which may point to a read error. The J gene is TRBJ2-1, the V gene TRBV24-1; no clear D. Germline lookup yields CDR1 KGHDR and CDR2 SFDVKD. The CDR3 covers 17 residues. Here the CDR3 DNA reads TGTGCCACCAGTGACGGGTCAGTGTATGGTCCGTACAATGAACAGTTCTTT. It encodes CATSDGSVYGPYNEQFF.

This clonotype was recorded at least ten times. This chain links TRBV7-6 with TRBJ2-1, with D hard to call. Deletions cut 2 bases from V and 0 bases from J, with 14 bases between. The CDR3 is 17 amino acids. Germline V gene lookup returns CDR1 SGHVS and CDR2 FNYEAQ. The CDR3 reads CASSLKNPASSYNEQFF. The CDR3, as DNA: TGTGCCAGCAGCTTAAAGAATCCAGCGAGCTCCTACAATGAGCAGTTCTTC.

This clonotype was counted ten times or more. The chain has TRBV2 and TRBJ2-5, with unresolved D. V was cut by 0 bases and J by 7 bases, with 6 bases left in between. CDR1 and CDR2 from the germline V gene are SNHLY and FYNNEI. This CDR3 region has 12 residues. The CDR3 DNA follows: TGTGCCAGCAGTGAAGCGTCGGCGACCCAGTACTTC. Its translation is CASSEASATQYF.

The chain recombines TRBV20-1 with TRBJ2-5, with a weak D call TRBD1 (5 bases). In germline, CDR1 is DFQATT, CDR2 SNEGSKA (reference sequence). V was shortened by 6 bases and J by 9 bases, with 8 bases between the two germline ends. This CDR3 has 9 amino acids. CDR3 amino acids: CSALGAQYF. DNA of the CDR3: TGCAGTGCCTTAGGGGCCCAGTACTTC.

This clonotype was seen only a few times. The genes are TRBV6-1 and TRBJ1-1; the D is unclear. Germline values: CDR1 MNHNS, CDR2 SASEGT. V was cut by 0 bases and J by 7 bases, with 18 bases left in between. The CDR3 runs to 16 residues. CDR3 region: CASSEAEVLWPLEAFF. CDR3 sequence (DNA): TGTGCCAGCAGTGAAGCCGAGGTCCTTTGGCCACTTGAAGCTTTCTTT.

This chain connects TRBV5-1 to TRBJ2-3; no definite D call. This CDR3 contains 15 residues. The V end was cut by 0 bases, the J end by 1 base, with 9 bases between. The germline gives CDR1 SGHRS, CDR2 YFSETQ. CDR3: CASSLEGYRTDTQYF. CDR3 nucleotide sequence: TGCGCCAGCAGCTTGGAAGGATACCGCACAGATACGCAGTATTTT. The full variable domain, completed using reference TRBV5-1 and TRBJ2-3, is KAGVTQTPRYLIKTRGQQVTLSCSPISGHRSVSWYQQTPGQGLQFLFEYFSETQRNKGNFPGRFSGRQFSNSRSEMNVSTLELGDSALYLCASSLEGYRTDTQYFGPGTRLTVL.

At least ten counts were recorded for this clonotype. V and J are TRBV18 and TRBJ2-3, with 11 positions matching TRBD1. Per the germline V gene, CDR1 is KGHSH and CDR2 is LQKENI. This CDR3 contains 17 residues. V shed 5 bases, J shed 1 base, and the junction held 8 bases outside the gene matches. The CDR3, as DNA: TGTGCCAGCTCATCTGGGACAGGGGGAAGTGGCACAGATACGCAGTATTTT. Protein sequence: CASSSGTGGSGTDTQYF.

This clonotype was seen repeatedly, ten times or more. The chain recombines TRBV6-6 with TRBJ2-1; 7 bases map to TRBD1. CDR3 length: 14 amino acids. Germline lookup yields CDR1 MNHNY and CDR2 SVGAGI (reference sequence). J was trimmed by 2 bases and V by 4 bases; bases with no gene match: 2. The CDR3: CASSSQGAYNEQFF. The CDR3 bases are TGTGCCAGCAGTTCGCAGGGGGCCTACAATGAGCAGTTCTTC.

This clonotype occurred a few times. This chain joins TRBV5-1 and TRBJ2-7; possibly TRBD2 for D (6 bases). V gave up 3 bases and J gave up 6 bases, with 19 bases separating them. This CDR3 is 15 amino acids long. CDR1 and CDR2 (germline): SGHRS, YFSETQ. CDR3 residues: CASSSTGLLEGEQYF. The DNA for the CDR3 is TGCGCCAGCAGCTCGACGGGACTCCTGGAGGGCGAGCAGTACTTC.

V gene TRBV14 combines with J gene TRBJ1-1; possibly TRBD1 for D (5 bases). V dropped 4 bases and J dropped 4 bases, with 16 bases sitting between them. Looked up from germline, CDR1 is SGHDN and CDR2 is FVKESK. CDR3 length equals 15 residues. The CDR3 protein is CASSLDVGLGTEAFF. The CDR3 nucleotides are TGTGCCAGCAGCCTGGACGTGGGACTCGGCACTGAAGCTTTCTTT.

This clonotype was counted ten times or more. The V call is TRBV20-1, the J call TRBJ1-1; tentative D call: TRBD1 (6 bases). Germline V gene data show CDR1 as DFQATT and CDR2 as SNEGSKA (reference sequence). Trimming shortened V by 5 bases and J by 3 bases, and 13 bases separated the two germline ends. This CDR3 has 13 residues. The CDR3: CSASKGGYTEAFF. CDR3 in DNA: TGCAGTGCTTCTAAGGGGGGGTACACTGAAGCTTTCTTT.

This clonotype has a count of ten or more. The V and J genes are TRBV5-1 and TRBJ2-7; TRBD1 or TRBD2 may be the D gene (5 bases each). CDR1 and CDR2 (germline): SGHRS, YFSETQ. V lost 2 bases and J 0 bases, leaving 12 bases between the germline ends. There are 15 residues in the CDR3. The CDR3 DNA reads as TGCGCCAGCAGCTTCGGGACGGGAAGCTCCTACGAGCAGTACTTC. It specifies CASSFGTGSSYEQYF.

Concerning this clonotype itself: This may be a read error, as it is one base from a much larger clone. The rearrangement joins TRBV5-5 to TRBJ1-5; D gene ambiguous. Per germline, CDR1 SGHKS and CDR2 YYEKEE (reference sequence). The CDR3 is made up of 15 amino acids. V lost 2 bases to trimming and J lost 0 bases, with 9 bases between them. The CDR3 coding sequence is TGTGCCAGCAGCTTACTCGGTTATAGCAATCAGCCCCAGCATTTT. Amino acids: CASSLLGYSNQPQHF.

In this sample, this clonotype turned up a few times. The chain is built from TRBV2 and TRBJ2-7, with 10 bases fitting TRBD1. V shed 10 bases and J 5 bases; nucleotides not matched to a gene: 5. CDR3 length equals 12 residues. Per germline, CDR1 SNHLY and CDR2 FYNNEI. CDR3 amino acids: CATVGQGDEQYF. Written as DNA, the CDR3 is TGTGCCACCGTCGGACAGGGGGACGAGCAGTACTTC.

The V call is TRBV5-1, the J call TRBJ1-3; 7 bases align to TRBD1. The germline V gene has CDR1 SGHRS and CDR2 YFSETQ. The length of the CDR3 is 14 residues. The junction had 9 bases not matched to a gene; V was cut back by 3 bases and J by 9 bases. In nucleotides, the CDR3 is TGCGCCAGCAGCTCGGGGGCGCAGGGGGGCACCATATATTTT. Protein sequence: CASSSGAQGGTIYF.

The table lists this clonotype with many counts. The rearrangement uses TRBV6-1 and TRBJ1-5; 8 bases fit TRBD1. The junction had 5 bases not matched to a gene; V was cut back by 6 bases and J by 1 base. CDR1 and CDR2 from the germline V gene are MNHNS and SASEGT. The CDR3 consists of 15 residues. CDR3 DNA: TGTGCCAGCAGCCGGACAGGGCGAAGCAATCAGCCCCAGCATTTT. Amino acid sequence: CASSRTGRSNQPQHF.

This clonotype appeared many times. This chain links TRBV20-1 with TRBJ1-4; D possibly corresponds to TRBD1 (6 bases). Per the germline V gene, CDR1 is DFQATT and CDR2 is SNEGSKA (reference sequence). The CDR3 totals 14 residues. Deletions cut 2 bases from V and 7 bases from J, with 14 bases between. Here the CDR3 reads CSARQGNGVEKLFF. The DNA for the CDR3 is TGCAGTGCTAGACAGGGGAACGGTGTTGAAAAACTGTTTTTT.

Notes on this clonotype: A much larger clonotype is one base distant, so this may be a read error. The chain uses TRBV2 and TRBJ2-3; possible D gene TRBD2, 5 bases. The CDR3 sequence is 11 residues long. Germline V gene data show CDR1 as SNHLY and CDR2 as FYNNEI. The CDR3, as DNA: TGTGACAGCAGCGGTCAAGATACGCAGTATTTT. Residues: CDSSGQDTQYF.

As for this clonotype: This may come from a read error, since a much larger clone is one base off. CDR3 in amino acids: CASSGSGGVKKEAQYF. The CDR3 nucleotides are TGTGCCAGCAGCGGTAGCGGGGGGGTGAAAAAAGAGGCCCAGTACTTC. V usage is TRBV9 and J usage is TRBJ2-5; 11 bases align to TRBD2. The germline V gene encodes CDR1 SGDLS and CDR2 YYNGEE. The CDR3 contains 16 residues.

Turning to this clonotype: A single base separates this from a much larger clone, so it may be a read error. The chain couples TRBV2 to TRBJ2-1; 9 bases map to TRBD2. There are 16 residues in the CDR3. In germline, CDR1 is SNHLY, CDR2 FYNNEI. V lost 0 bases to trimming and J lost 9 bases; unmatched junction nucleotides: 9. The CDR3 nucleotides read TGTGCCAGCAGTGAAGCGCGAGGCGGGGGGGCCAGTGAGCAGTTCTTC. Its protein is CASSEARGGGASEQFF. Full variable domain (missing parts from reference TRBV2 and TRBJ2-1): EPEVTQTPSHQVTQMGQEVILRCVPISNHLYFYWYRQILGQKVEFLVSFYNNEISEKSEIFDDQFSVERPDGSNFTLKIRSTKLEDSAMYFCASSEARGGGASEQFFGPGTRLTVL.

This clonotype turned up a few times. The chain joins TRBV20-1 to TRBJ2-3; perhaps TRBD2 as D (5 bases). V was clipped by 0 bases and J by 0 bases, with 10 bases between them. CDR1 is DFQATT, CDR2 SNEGSKA, per germline (reference sequence). The CDR3 extends over 15 amino acids. The CDR3 nucleotides are TGCAGTGCTAGAGATCCTTGGACTAGCACAGATACGCAGTATTTT. This gives the protein CSARDPWTSTDTQYF.

Only a few counts were recorded for this clonotype. In nucleotides, the CDR3 is TGCAGTGCGCCCAATTTTCGTGGGCAGTACTTC. It codes for CSAPNFRGQYF. The chain combines TRBV20-1 with TRBJ2-7; D gene uncertain. CDR3 length: 11 residues. CDR1 and CDR2 from the germline V gene are DFQATT and SNEGSKA (reference sequence). Trimming removed 6 bases from V and 9 bases from J, with 15 bases in between.